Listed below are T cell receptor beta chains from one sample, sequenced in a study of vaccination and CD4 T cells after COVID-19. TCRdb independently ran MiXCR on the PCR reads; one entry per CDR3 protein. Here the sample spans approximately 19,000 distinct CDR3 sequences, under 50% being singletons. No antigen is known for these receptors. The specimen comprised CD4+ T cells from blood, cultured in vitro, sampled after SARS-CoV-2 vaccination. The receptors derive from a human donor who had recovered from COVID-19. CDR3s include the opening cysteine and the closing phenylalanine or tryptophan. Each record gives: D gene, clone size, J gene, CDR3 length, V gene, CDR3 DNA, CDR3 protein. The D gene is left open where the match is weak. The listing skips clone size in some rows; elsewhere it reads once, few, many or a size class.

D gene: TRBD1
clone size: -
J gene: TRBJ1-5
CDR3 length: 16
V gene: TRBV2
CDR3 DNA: TGTGCCAGCAGGAAAGGACAGGGCATCCCCAATCAGCCCCAGCATTTT
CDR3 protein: CASRKGQGIPNQPQHF

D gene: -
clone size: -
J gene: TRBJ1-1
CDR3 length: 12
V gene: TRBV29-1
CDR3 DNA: TGCAGCGTTCTGGGATGGGTTCGTGAAGCTTTCTTT
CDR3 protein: CSVLGWVREAFF

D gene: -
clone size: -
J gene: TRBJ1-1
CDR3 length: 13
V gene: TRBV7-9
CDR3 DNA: TGTGCCAGCAGCAACGAACGATCCACTGAAGCTTTCTTT
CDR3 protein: CASSNERSTEAFF

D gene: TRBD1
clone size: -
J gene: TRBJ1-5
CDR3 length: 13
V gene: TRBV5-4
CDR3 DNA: TGTGCCAGCAGCCAGGGGGGGGGCCAGCCCCAGCATTTT
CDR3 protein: CASSQGGGQPQHF

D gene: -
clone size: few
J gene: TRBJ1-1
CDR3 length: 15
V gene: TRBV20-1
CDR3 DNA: TGCAGTGCTAGAGGTGGTGCCAGCTGGAACACTGAAGCTTTCTTT
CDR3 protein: CSARGGASWNTEAFF

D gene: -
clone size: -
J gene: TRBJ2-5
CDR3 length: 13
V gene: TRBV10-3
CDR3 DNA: TGTGCCATCAGTGGGCCAGTTCAAGAGACCCAGTACTTC
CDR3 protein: CAISGPVQETQYF

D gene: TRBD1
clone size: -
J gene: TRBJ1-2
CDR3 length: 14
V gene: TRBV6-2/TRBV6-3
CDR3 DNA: TGTGCCAGCAGGCAAGGACAGGGGGCGCGGGGCTACACCTTC
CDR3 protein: CASRQGQGARGYTF

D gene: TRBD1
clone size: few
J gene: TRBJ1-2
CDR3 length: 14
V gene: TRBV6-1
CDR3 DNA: TGTGCCAGCACCGAAGAGGGACAGGTCCGTGGCTACACCTTC
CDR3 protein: CASTEEGQVRGYTF

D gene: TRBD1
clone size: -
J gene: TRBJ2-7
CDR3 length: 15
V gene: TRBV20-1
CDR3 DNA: TGCAGTGCTAGAGCCCTGGGGACAGGTCCGTCTAAGCAGTACTTC
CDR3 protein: CSARALGTGPSKQYF

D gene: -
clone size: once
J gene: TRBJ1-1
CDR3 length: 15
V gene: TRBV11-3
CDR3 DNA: TGTGCCAGCAGCTTAAAACTGGGCATGAACACTGAAGCTTTCTTT
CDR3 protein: CASSLKLGMNTEAFF

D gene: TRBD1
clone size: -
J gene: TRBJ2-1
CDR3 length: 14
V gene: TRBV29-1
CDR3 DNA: TGCAGCGTTGATCTCGGGACAGCGCTTCGTGAGCAGTTCTTC
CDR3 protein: CSVDLGTALREQFF

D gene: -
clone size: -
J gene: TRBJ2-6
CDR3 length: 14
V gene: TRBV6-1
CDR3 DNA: TGTGCCAGCAGAGAGAGCTCTGGGGCCAACGTCCTGACTTTC
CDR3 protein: CASRESSGANVLTF

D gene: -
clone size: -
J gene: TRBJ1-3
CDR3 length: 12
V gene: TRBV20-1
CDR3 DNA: TGCAGTGCTAGTAGTGAGGCCGACACCATATATTTT
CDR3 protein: CSASSEADTIYF

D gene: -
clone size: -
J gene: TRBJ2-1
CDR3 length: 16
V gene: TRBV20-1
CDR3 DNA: TGCAGTGCTCATTCGGGGGGCGCAGGTTCCTACAATGAGCAGTTCTTC
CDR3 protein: CSAHSGGAGSYNEQFF

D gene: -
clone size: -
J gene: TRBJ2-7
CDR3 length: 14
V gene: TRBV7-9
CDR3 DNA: TGTGCCAGCAGCTCGGACAGTACTACCTACGAGCAGTACTTC
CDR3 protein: CASSSDSTTYEQYF

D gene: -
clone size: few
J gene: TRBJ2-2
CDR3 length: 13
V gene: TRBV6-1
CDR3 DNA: TGTGCCAGCGCGGGGAGTTTCACCGGGGAGCTGTTTTTT
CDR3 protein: CASAGSFTGELFF

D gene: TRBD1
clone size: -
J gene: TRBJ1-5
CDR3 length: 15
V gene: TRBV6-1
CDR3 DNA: TGTGCCAGCAGGAGCCAGGGGGCTCTCAATCAGCCCCAGCATTTT
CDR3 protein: CASRSQGALNQPQHF

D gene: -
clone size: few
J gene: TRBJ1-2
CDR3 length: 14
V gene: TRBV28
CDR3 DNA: TGTGCCAGCGACCCTCTGGGGCAGGGCTTTGGCTACACCTTC
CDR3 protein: CASDPLGQGFGYTF

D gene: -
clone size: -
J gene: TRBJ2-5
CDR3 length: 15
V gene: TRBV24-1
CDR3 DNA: TGTGCCACCAGTGATTTAGCGGACAGCCAAGAGACCCAGTACTTC
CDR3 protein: CATSDLADSQETQYF

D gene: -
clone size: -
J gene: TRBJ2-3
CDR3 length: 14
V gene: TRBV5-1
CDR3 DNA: TGCGCCAGCAGCCCGGGGACCAGCACAGATACGCAGTATTTT
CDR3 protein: CASSPGTSTDTQYF

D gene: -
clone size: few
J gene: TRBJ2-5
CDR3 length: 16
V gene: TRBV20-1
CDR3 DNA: TGCAGTGCAACCGCCTCCGGGACCATCGGGTCAGAGACCCAGTACTTC
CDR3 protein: CSATASGTIGSETQYF

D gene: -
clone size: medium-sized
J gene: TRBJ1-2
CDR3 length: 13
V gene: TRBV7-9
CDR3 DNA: TGTGCCAGCAGCTTAAGCCAGGGCGATGGCTACACCTTC
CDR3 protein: CASSLSQGDGYTF

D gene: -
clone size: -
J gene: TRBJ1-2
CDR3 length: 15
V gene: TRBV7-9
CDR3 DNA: TGTGCCAGCAGCTTAGGGGGCGGTCGGGACTATGGCTACACCTTC
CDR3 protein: CASSLGGGRDYGYTF

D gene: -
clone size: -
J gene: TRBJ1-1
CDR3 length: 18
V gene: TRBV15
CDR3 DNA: TGTGCCACCAGCAGAGATCAAGGTCTTGTCTTAATGAACACTGAAGCTTTCTTT
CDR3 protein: CATSRDQGLVLMNTEAFF

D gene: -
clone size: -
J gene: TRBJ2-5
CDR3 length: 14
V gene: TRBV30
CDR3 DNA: TGTGCCTGGAGTGTAGGGGGTACCCAAGAGACCCAGTACTTC
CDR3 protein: CAWSVGGTQETQYF

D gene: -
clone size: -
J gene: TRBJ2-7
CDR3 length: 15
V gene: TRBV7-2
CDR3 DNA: TGTGCCAGCAACTCCCCCCGCGGTTTATCCTACGAGCAGTACTTC
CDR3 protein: CASNSPRGLSYEQYF

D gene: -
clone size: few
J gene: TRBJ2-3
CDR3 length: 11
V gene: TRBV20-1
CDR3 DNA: TGCAGTGCTAGGACCACAGATACGCAGTATTTT
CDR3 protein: CSARTTDTQYF

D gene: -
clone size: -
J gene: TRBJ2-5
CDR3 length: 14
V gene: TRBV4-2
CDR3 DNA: TGTGCCAGCAGCCAAGATTTAAGGCAAGAGACCCAGTACTTC
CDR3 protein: CASSQDLRQETQYF

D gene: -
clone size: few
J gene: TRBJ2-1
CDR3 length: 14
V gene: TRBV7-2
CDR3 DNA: TGTGCCAGCAGCTCAACGGGGGGCTTGTATGAGCAGTTCTTC
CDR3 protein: CASSSTGGLYEQFF

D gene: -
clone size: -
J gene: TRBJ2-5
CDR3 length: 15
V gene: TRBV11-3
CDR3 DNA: TGTGCCAGCAGCCGCGCTAGCGGAGGGGGGGAGACCCAGTACTTC
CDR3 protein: CASSRASGGGETQYF

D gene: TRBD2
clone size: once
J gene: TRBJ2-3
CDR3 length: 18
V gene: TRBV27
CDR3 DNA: TGTGCCAGCAGTTTAAGGGTGCTGGCGGGAGGGCCAGCAGATACGCAGTATTTT
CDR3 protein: CASSLRVLAGGPADTQYF

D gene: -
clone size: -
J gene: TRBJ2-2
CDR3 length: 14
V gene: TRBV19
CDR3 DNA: TGTGCCAGTAGTGGCGGGGATTTCCCCGGGGAGCTGTTTTTT
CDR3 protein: CASSGGDFPGELFF

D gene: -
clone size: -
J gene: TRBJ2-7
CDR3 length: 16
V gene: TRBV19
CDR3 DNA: TGTGCCAGTAGTATTTCACGGGACACCCTCGCTATCGAGCAGTACTTC
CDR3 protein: CASSISRDTLAIEQYF

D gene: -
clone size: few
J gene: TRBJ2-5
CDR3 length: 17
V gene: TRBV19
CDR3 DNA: TGTGCCAGTAGGCCGGGGGTGAGGGGCCCCGGGGAGGAGACCCAGTACTTC
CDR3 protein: CASRPGVRGPGEETQYF

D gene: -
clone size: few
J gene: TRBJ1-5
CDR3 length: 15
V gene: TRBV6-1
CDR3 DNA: TGTGCCAGCAGAACCGCCGGGGGGGGCTATCAGCCCCAGCATTTT
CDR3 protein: CASRTAGGGYQPQHF

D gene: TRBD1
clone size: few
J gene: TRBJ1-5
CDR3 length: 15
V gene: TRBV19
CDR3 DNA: TGTGCCAGTATAGCGGGACAGGGCTGGAATCAGCCCCAGCATTTT
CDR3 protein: CASIAGQGWNQPQHF

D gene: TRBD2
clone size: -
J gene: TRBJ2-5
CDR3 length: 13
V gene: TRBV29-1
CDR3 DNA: TGCAGCGCCGCCGGGGGGGCGGGAGAGACCCAGTACTTC
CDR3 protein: CSAAGGAGETQYF

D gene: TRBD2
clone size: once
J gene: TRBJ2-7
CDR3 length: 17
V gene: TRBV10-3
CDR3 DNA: TGTGCCATCAGTGAGTCGACTAGCGGGATCCAGGGTCAAGAGCAGTACTTC
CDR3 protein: CAISESTSGIQGQEQYF

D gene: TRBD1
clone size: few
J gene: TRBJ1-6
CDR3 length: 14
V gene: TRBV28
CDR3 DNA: TGTGCCAGCAGCACAGGGGGCGCCGGGTCACCCCTCCACTTT
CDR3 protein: CASSTGGAGSPLHF

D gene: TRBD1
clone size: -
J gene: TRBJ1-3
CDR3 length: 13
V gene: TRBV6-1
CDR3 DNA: TGTGCCAGCCGGACAGGGGCTGGAAACACCATATATTTT
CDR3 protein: CASRTGAGNTIYF

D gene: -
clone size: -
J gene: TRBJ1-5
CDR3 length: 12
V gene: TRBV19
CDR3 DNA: TGTGCCAGTAGTACGGACCTAGGGCCCCAGCATTTT
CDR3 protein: CASSTDLGPQHF

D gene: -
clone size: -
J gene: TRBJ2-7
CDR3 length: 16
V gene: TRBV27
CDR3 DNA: TGTGCCAGCAGTTTGAATTGGGCTTCCTCGGGCTACGAGCAGTACTTC
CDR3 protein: CASSLNWASSGYEQYF

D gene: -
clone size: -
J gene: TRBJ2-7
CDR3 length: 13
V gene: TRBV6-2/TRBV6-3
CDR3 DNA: TGTGCCAGCAGTCCTGGGACGGTATACGAGCAGTACTTC
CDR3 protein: CASSPGTVYEQYF

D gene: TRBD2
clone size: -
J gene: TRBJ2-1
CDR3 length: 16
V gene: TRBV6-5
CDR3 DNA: TGTGCCAGCAGTTACAGGACTAGCGGGAGGGCCGTCGAGCAGTTCTTC
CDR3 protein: CASSYRTSGRAVEQFF

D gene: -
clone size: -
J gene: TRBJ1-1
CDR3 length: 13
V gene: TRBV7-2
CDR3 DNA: TGTGCCAGCAGCTTAGGGCACCCAGAGGGGGCTTTCTTT
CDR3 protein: CASSLGHPEGAFF

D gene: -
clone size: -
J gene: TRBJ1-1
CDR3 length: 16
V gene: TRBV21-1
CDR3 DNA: TGTGCCAGCAGCAAAGTCTTCCCGGGCAGGGACACTGAAGCTTTCTTT
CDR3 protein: CASSKVFPGRDTEAFF

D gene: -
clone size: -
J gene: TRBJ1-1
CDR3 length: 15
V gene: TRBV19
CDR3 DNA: TGTGCCAGTAGTATAACCCGGACTGCGAACACTGAAGCTTTCTTT
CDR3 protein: CASSITRTANTEAFF

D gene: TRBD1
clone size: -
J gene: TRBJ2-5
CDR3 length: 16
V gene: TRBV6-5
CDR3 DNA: TGTGCCAGCAGTTCTGGGACAGGGTTAACCCAAGAGACCCAGTACTTC
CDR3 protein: CASSSGTGLTQETQYF

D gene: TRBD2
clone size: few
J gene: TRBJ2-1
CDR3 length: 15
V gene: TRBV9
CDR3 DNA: TGTGCCAGCAGCGTAGAGGGACTAGGGGCCGGTGAGCAGTTCTTC
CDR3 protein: CASSVEGLGAGEQFF

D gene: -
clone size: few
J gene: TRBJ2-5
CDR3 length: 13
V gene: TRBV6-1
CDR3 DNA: TGTGCCAGCAGTGAAGAGAGGGAATTGGCCCAGTACTTC
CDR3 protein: CASSEERELAQYF

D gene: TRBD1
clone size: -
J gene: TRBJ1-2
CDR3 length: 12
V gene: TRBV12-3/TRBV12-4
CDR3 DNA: TGTGCCAGCAGTTTAGGGACAGGGCGCGGTACCTTC
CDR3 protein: CASSLGTGRGTF

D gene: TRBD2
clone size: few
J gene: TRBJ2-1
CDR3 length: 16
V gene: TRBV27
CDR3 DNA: TGTGCCAGCAGTCTCCTTCCTAGCGGGAGGACGTCTGAGCAGTTCTTC
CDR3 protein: CASSLLPSGRTSEQFF

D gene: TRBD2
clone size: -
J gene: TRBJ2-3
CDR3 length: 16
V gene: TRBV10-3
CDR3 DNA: TGTGCCATCAGTGAGTCGAGCGGGAGAAGGACAGATACGCAGTATTTT
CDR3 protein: CAISESSGRRTDTQYF

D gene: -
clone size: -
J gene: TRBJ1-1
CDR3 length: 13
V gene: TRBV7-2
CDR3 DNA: TGTGCCAGCAGCTCTCCGACAGGACAGAGGTGGGTCTTT
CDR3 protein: CASSSPTGQRWVF

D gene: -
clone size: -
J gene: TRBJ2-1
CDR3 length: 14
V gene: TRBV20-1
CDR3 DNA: TGCAGTGCCATCCGGGGAAGCTCCTACAATGAGCAGTTCTTC
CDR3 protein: CSAIRGSSYNEQFF